This T cell receptor (beta chain) was identified during a study of blood T cell repertoires in COVID-19. The overall study: The United States, Italy and Spain provided the acute and convalescent COVID-19 samples.

In the authors' methods: The authors estimated nucleated cell counts from reference gene primer amplification. Libraries were prepared by immunoSEQ multiplex PCR; TCRdb keeps only in-frame clonotypes and omits some of them. The V and J calls and clone size were taken over from that table, and D and trimming were inferred from the DNA. The data contain about 340,000 clones, about 90% of them singletons. The V segment lost 5 bases and the J segment 7 bases; nucleotides outside the gene matches: 6. Germline V gene sequence: CDR1 SGHTA, CDR2 FQGNSA. The CDR3 is 14 residues long. Sequenced material: peripheral blood. V and J are TRBV7-2 and TRBJ1-2; the match to TRBD1 covers 11 bases. This clonotype was obtained from a woman in her seventies with COVID-19, enrolled during active disease. Here the CDR3 reads CASSTGQGEGGYTF. The CDR3 DNA follows: TGTGCCAGCAGCACGGGACAGGGGGAAGGTGGCTACACCTTC.